These 20 T cell receptor beta chains were all obtained from the same sample, sequenced in a study of blood T cell repertoires in COVID-19. This table comes from immunoSEQ multiplex PCR, and its TCRdb copy is limited to in-frame clones, with some not included. The sample records under 140,000 clones, approximately 90% being singletons. Source material: peripheral blood. The receptors derive from a human donor in a cohort sampled during active COVID-19.

The chain uses TRBV7-3 and TRBJ1-2; possible D gene TRBD1, 5 bases. The CDR3 runs 15 residues. The germline CDR1 and CDR2 sequences are SGHTA and FQGTGA. The V end lost 4 bases, the J end lost 0 bases, and 12 bases lay between the germline ends. CDR3 region: CASSSTPGANYGYTF. DNA for the CDR3: TGTGCCAGCAGCTCCACGCCGGGGGCTAACTATGGCTACACCTTC.

The rearrangement uses TRBV20-1 and TRBJ2-7; D call uncertain. The CDR3 is 14 residues long. Germline V CDR1 and CDR2: DFQATT, SNEGSKA (reference sequence). V was cut by 3 bases and J by 0 bases, with 12 bases left in between. CDR3 protein: CSASLGPSSYEQYF. CDR3 bases: TGCAGTGCTAGTCTGGGTCCTAGCTCCTACGAGCAGTACTTC.

V is TRBV20-1 and J is TRBJ2-7; 9 nucleotides align to TRBD1. The CDR3 has 12 amino acids. Unmatched junction bases numbered 8, after V lost 3 bases and J lost 11 bases. CDR1 and CDR2 (germline): DFQATT, SNEGSKA (reference sequence). Written as DNA, the CDR3 is TGCAGTGCTAGTGCTCTTGGGGACAGGGAGTACTTC. Protein sequence: CSASALGDREYF.

The chain is built from TRBV9 and TRBJ2-3; maybe TRBD1 (5 bases). CDR3 length: 13 residues. Germline V lookup: CDR1 SGDLS, CDR2 YYNGEE. V lost 3 bases to trimming and J lost 3 bases, with 8 bases between them. CDR3 nucleotide sequence: TGTGCCAGCAGCGCCCACAGGACAGATACGCAGTATTTT. The encoded protein is CASSAHRTDTQYF.

There are a few counts of this clone. The rearrangement links TRBV2 to TRBJ1-2, with D possibly matching TRBD1 (6 bases). V lost 8 bases and J 1 base, leaving 14 bases between the germline ends. CDR1 SNHLY and CDR2 FYNNEI come from the germline V gene. CDR3 length: 14 amino acids. Here the CDR3 DNA reads TGTGCCAGCCCTCCCCAGGGGATTAACTATGGCTACACCTTC. Its translation: CASPPQGINYGYTF.

The chain joins TRBV4-3 to TRBJ1-4, with no clear D. CDR1 LGHNA and CDR2 YSLEER come from the germline V gene. Between the trimmed V and J ends, which lost 3 bases and 0 bases, there was a span of 17 bases. The CDR3 extends over 18 amino acids. The CDR3: CASSQTLRPNSTNEKLFF. The CDR3 nucleotides read TGCGCCAGCAGCCAGACCTTGAGGCCCAATTCAACTAATGAAAAACTGTTTTTT.

The genes are TRBV7-8 and TRBJ2-7, with 8 bases lining up with TRBD1. Germline V CDR1 and CDR2: SGHVS, FQNEAQ. The CDR3 has 15 amino acids. J was trimmed by 6 bases and V by 5 bases; bases with no gene match: 12. The CDR3 coding sequence is TGTGCCAGCAGCGCCACCTGGACAGGGACCAGCGAGCAGTACTTC. Protein sequence: CASSATWTGTSEQYF.

This sequence joins TRBV5-4 and TRBJ1-2; 7 bases map to TRBD1. The germline gives CDR1 SGHNT, CDR2 YYREEE (reference sequence). This CDR3 spans 16 amino acids. With V trimmed by 4 bases and J by 4 bases, 13 bases remained unmatched. The CDR3, as DNA: TGTGCCAGCAGCCCAGGACAGGAACGGATCCTCTATGGCTACACCTTC. This encodes CASSPGQERILYGYTF.

The chain combines TRBV19 with TRBJ2-5; 12 nucleotides match TRBD2. The CDR3 has 15 amino acids. Per the germline V gene, CDR1 is LNHDA and CDR2 is SQIVND (reference sequence). V was pared by 6 bases and J by 5 bases, with 7 bases of the junction left unmatched. CDR3 DNA sequence: TGTGCCAGTAGGATGACTAGCGGGGGTCTGGAGACCCAGTACTTC. It is translated as CASRMTSGGLETQYF.

In its sample, this clone was seen many times. The V gene is TRBV29-1, the J gene TRBJ2-7; D might be TRBD2 (6 bases). This CDR3 contains 13 residues. Germline-derived CDR1 and CDR2 are SQVTM and ANQGSEA. Trimming left V 4 bases short and J 3 bases short, with 13 bases between. The CDR3, as DNA: TGCAGCGTTGGCGGGGCCTTGTTCTACGAGCAGTACTTC. Protein: CSVGGALFYEQYF.

V usage is TRBV5-5 and J usage is TRBJ2-2; 8 bases are a match to TRBD1. V lost 0 bases and J lost 6; bases outside the gene matches: 4. Germline values: CDR1 SGHKS, CDR2 YYEKEE (reference sequence). The length of the CDR3 is 15 residues. CDR3 nucleotide sequence: TGTGCCAGCAGCTTGGGCAGGGGGCGCGCCGGGGAGCTGTTTTTT. Translated: CASSLGRGRAGELFF.

V is TRBV29-1 and J is TRBJ1-2; a weak D match, TRBD1 (5 bases). The V end was cut by 6 bases, the J end by 5 bases, with 16 bases between. CDR3 length equals 13 residues. Germline CDR1 and CDR2: SQVTM and ANQGSEA. The CDR3 sequence: CSVGAGNNYGYTF. The CDR3 bases are TGCAGCGTGGGTGCAGGGAATAATTATGGCTACACCTTC.

This chain joins TRBV5-3 and TRBJ1-2; possibly TRBD1 for D (6 bases). TRBV5-3 is labeled an ORF, and its function is uncertain. CDR3 length: 15 amino acids. Trimming removed 4 bases at V and 1 base at J, with 14 bases between. The CDR3 here is CARSDRDTINYGYTF. For the CDR3, the DNA is TGTGCCAGAAGCGACCGGGACACCATTAACTATGGCTACACCTTC.

Turning to this clone: The sample holds other DNA sequences that translate to the same CDR3. This chain connects TRBV5-4 to TRBJ2-7, with 8 nucleotides matching TRBD1. The CDR3 is 15 amino acids. With 0 bases clipped from V and 1 base from J, the junction kept 3 bases outside the gene matches. CDR1 is SGHNT, CDR2 YYREEE, per germline (reference sequence). CDR3 in DNA: TGTGCCAGCAGCTTGGCCGGGACAGGATCCTACGAGCAGTACTTC. It yields the protein CASSLAGTGSYEQYF.

The chain uses TRBV19 and TRBJ2-3; TRBD2 matches at 10 bases. The CDR3 length is 16 residues. The V gene end was trimmed by 3 bases and the J gene end by 4 bases; junction bases not matched to a gene: 7. Germline CDR1 reads LNHDA; CDR2 reads SQIVND (reference sequence). CDR3 sequence reads: CASSIIAGGRSDTQYF. The CDR3 DNA follows: TGTGCCAGTAGTATTATAGCGGGGGGCCGTTCAGATACGCAGTATTTT.

V and J are TRBV6-2 or TRBV6-3 and TRBJ1-6, with 8 bases aligning to TRBD1. This CDR3 spans 17 amino acids. V shed 6 bases, J shed 6 bases, and the junction held 13 bases outside the gene matches. Germline values: CDR1 MNHEY, CDR2 SVGEGT. CDR3 amino acids: CASSPPPNGQGNSPLHF. CDR3 bases: TGTGCCAGCAGCCCTCCGCCAAATGGACAGGGTAATTCACCCCTCCACTTT.

V and J are TRBV29-1 and TRBJ2-3, with TRBD1 as a possible D gene (5 bases). Trimming shortened V by 3 bases and J by 4 bases, and 14 bases separated the two germline ends. This CDR3 comprises 14 residues. Germline V gene lookup returns CDR1 SQVTM and CDR2 ANQGSEA. The CDR3 DNA reads TGCAGCGTTGAGTTGGGGCAGGACCCAGATACGCAGTATTTT. Its protein product is CSVELGQDPDTQYF.

This chain links TRBV15 with TRBJ2-1; 8 bases match TRBD1. This CDR3 region has 15 residues. Germline values: CDR1 LNHNV, CDR2 YYDKDF (reference sequence). Trimming removed 0 bases from V and 7 bases from J; junction bases left unmatched: 5. This CDR3 is CATSRDYQGANEQFF. The CDR3 DNA reads TGTGCCACCAGCAGAGATTATCAGGGGGCAAATGAGCAGTTCTTC.

The V call is TRBV9, the J call TRBJ2-7, with 9 bases fitting TRBD1. CDR1 SGDLS and CDR2 YYNGEE come from the germline V gene. The CDR3 runs to 15 residues. After removal of 3 bases from V and 3 bases from J, the junction contained 7 bases not matched to a gene. The CDR3 DNA reads TGTGCCAGCAGCGCCCGGACAGGGGATTTCTACGAGCAGTACTTC. Protein: CASSARTGDFYEQYF. The full variable domain, its missing parts supplied by reference TRBV9 and TRBJ2-7, is DSGVTQTPKHLITATGQRVTLRCSPRSGDLSVYWYQQSLDQGLQFLIQYYNGEERAKGNILERFSAQQFPDLHSELNLSSLELGDSALYFCASSARTGDFYEQYFGPGTRLTVT.

The chain uses TRBV28 and TRBJ2-7; 8 nucleotides align to TRBD1. The CDR3 sequence is 15 residues long. The ends lost 6 bases at V and 9 bases at J; junction bases unmatched: 16. Per the germline V gene, CDR1 is MDHEN and CDR2 is SYDVKM. CDR3 loop: CASSRQGTTGLGQYF. The CDR3 DNA follows: TGTGCCAGCAGCCGACAGGGGACGACGGGCCTAGGGCAGTACTTC. Complete variable domain (other parts from reference TRBV28 and TRBJ2-7): DVKVTQSSRYLVKRTGEKVFLECVQDMDHENMFWYRQDPGLGLRLIYFSYDVKMKEKGDIPEGYSVSREKKERFSLILESASTNQTSMYLCASSRQGTTGLGQYFGPGTRLTVT.